This entry features one T cell receptor beta chain sequence. Its cognate antigen is unknown. This may be a read error, as it is one base from a much larger clone. The CDR3 totals 13 residues. Germline lookup yields CDR1 SGHTA and CDR2 FQGNSA. This record belongs to a study of T-cell memory formation after mild COVID-19. Barcoded TCR alpha and TCR beta cDNA libraries with UMIs came from 5'RACE using constant-segment primers. One entry per CDR3 protein results from TCRdb running MiXCR on the 5' RACE reads. This repertoire shows over 50,000 distinct CDR3 sequences, over 8.5% found once; its top ten account for roughly 10%. Regarding the study as a whole: Certain responding clones were present in pre-infection memory, suggesting participation of cross-reactive memory. What remained unconfirmed was the SARS-CoV-2 specificity of second-wave clones peaking on day 37.

The chain carries TRBV7-2 and TRBJ2-5; D may correspond to TRBD1 or TRBD2 (5 bases each). The sequence derives from an adult woman who had mild COVID-19 (a few samples of this study predate the infection). Cell type and time point are not known. Specimen: PBMCs or a T cell subset sorted from them (not recorded which). DNA for the CDR3: TGTGCCAGCAGCTTAGTTGTCAGGGAGACCCAGAACTTC. Its protein is CASSLVVRETQNF.